The clone carrying this TCR beta chain was counted only a few times. This entry is derived from a study of blood T cells in healthy people across ages. V lost 4 bases and J lost 13, with 14 bases in between. This CDR3 spans 13 amino acids. From germline, CDR1 is SNHLY and CDR2 FYNNEI. Through a sample-barcoded 5' primer and a J-beta primer mix, a second PCR was run for roughly 6 to 12 cycles. Via MiXCR, TCRdb re-called the 5' RACE reads, giving one row per CDR3 protein. This sample has around 1.7 million distinct CDR3 sequences; under 30% occur once, and the top ten carry 7.7%. This chain joins TRBV2 and TRBJ2-6; D possibly uses TRBD1 or TRBD2 (5 bases each). This receptor was obtained from a woman in her 30s in good health. Input material: blood. CDR3 DNA: TGTGCCAGCAGTGGAACGGGGCAGGAAGTCCTGACTTTC. Translated, it gives CASSGTGQEVLTF.